The entry below describes one T cell receptor beta chain. Its antigen is undetermined. This entry is derived from a study of shared clonotypes between healthy human individuals. About the research overall: CD4 naive and CD4 memory each took three plates per donor, while CD8 naive took two and CD8 memory one.

The donor cohort consisted entirely of Caucasian adults residing in Nashville, Tennessee. CDR3 length: 15 residues. The germline V gene encodes CDR1 SGHTA and CDR2 FQGTGA. Trimming removed 1 base from V and 3 bases from J, with 13 bases in between. Assay used: immunoSEQ multiplex PCR; TCRdb lists only in-frame clones, some missing. The sample records roughly 2,300,000 clones, 80% to 95% being singletons. Notes on the study in general: Researchers found naive subsets generally carried larger estimated richness than memory subsets.

This chain links TRBV7-3 with TRBJ2-7, with D perhaps matching TRBD1 or TRBD2 (5 bases each). This TCR came from a man younger than 30 in good health. Some clones in this sample may be carry-over from other donors' samples. Sequencing was performed on naive CD4+ T cells from PBMCs. Regarding subset: CD45RA+ positively selected. The CDR3 DNA sequence: TGTGCCAGCAGCTTAAACCCGGTGGGGGTCTACGAGCAGTACTTC. Translating it yields CASSLNPVGVYEQYF.